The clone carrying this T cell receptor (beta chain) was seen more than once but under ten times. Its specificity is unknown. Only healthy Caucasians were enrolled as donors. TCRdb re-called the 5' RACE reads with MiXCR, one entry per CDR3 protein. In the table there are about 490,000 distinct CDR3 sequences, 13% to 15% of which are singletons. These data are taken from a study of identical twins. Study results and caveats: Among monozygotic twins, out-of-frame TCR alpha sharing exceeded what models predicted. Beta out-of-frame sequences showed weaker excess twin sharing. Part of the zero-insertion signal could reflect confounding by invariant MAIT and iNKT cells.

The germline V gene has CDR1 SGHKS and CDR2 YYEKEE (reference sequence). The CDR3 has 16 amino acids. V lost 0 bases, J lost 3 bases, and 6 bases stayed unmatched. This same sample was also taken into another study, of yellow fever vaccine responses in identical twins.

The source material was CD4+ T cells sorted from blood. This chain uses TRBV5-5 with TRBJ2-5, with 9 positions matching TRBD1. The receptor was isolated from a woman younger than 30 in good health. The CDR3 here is CASSLGGTGLKETQYF. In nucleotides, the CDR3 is TGTGCCAGCAGCTTGGGGGGGACAGGGCTGAAAGAGACCCAGTACTTC.